One sample yielded the 28 T cell receptor beta chains listed below, sequenced in a study of blood T cell repertoires in COVID-19. Here immunoSEQ multiplex PCR was the method, and the copy in TCRdb shows in-frame clones only, minus some. In the table there are around 61,000 clones, roughly nine tenths of which are singletons. Sequenced sample: peripheral blood. These receptors were obtained from a man between 60 and 70 years old with acute or convalescent COVID-19.

The V and J genes are TRBV15 and TRBJ2-7; the match to TRBD2 covers 8 bases. V shed 6 bases and J 10 bases; nucleotides not matched to a gene: 14. The CDR3 sequence is 14 residues long. Germline-derived CDR1 and CDR2 are LNHNV and YYDKDF (reference sequence). The CDR3 DNA sequence: TGTGCCACCAGTACAGCCGGGACTAGACGATTTCAGTACTTC. Protein sequence: CATSTAGTRRFQYF. Supplemented by reference TRBV15 and TRBJ2-7, the full variable domain reads DAMVIQNPRYQVTQFGKPVTLSCSQTLNHNVMYWYQQKSSQAPKLLFHYYDKDFNNEADTPDNFQSRRPNTSFCFLDIRSPGLGDTAMYLCATSTAGTRRFQYFGPGTRLTVT.

V usage is TRBV24-1 and J usage is TRBJ2-3, with D perhaps matching TRBD1 (6 bases). Germline V gene data show CDR1 as KGHDR and CDR2 as SFDVKD. The V and J ends lost 2 bases and 2 bases respectively, with 10 bases between them. The CDR3 is made up of 15 amino acids. The CDR3 DNA reads TGTGCCACCAGTGATTATGACAGGAACACAGATACGCAGTATTTT. This translates into CATSDYDRNTDTQYF.

The chain uses TRBV5-1 and TRBJ1-2, with D possibly matching TRBD1 (5 bases). The length of the CDR3 is 15 residues. From germline, CDR1 is SGHRS and CDR2 YFSETQ. Trimming removed 4 bases at V and 4 bases at J, with 17 bases between. CDR3 nucleotide sequence: TGCGCCAGCAGCGATCAGGGATACGCGACCTATGGCTACACCTTC. Translation: CASSDQGYATYGYTF.

The chain joins TRBV6-2 or TRBV6-3 to TRBJ1-2; D is undetermined. V lost 0 bases, J lost 4 bases, and 9 bases lay in between. Germline V CDR1 and CDR2: MNHEY, SVGEGT. The CDR3 contains 14 residues. CDR3 nucleotide sequence: TGTGCCAGCAGTTACTCCGGGGAGGTCTATGGCTACACCTTC. Its translation: CASSYSGEVYGYTF.

V and J are TRBV25-1 and TRBJ1-6; 8 nucleotides match TRBD1. The CDR3 consists of 15 residues. Looked up from germline, CDR1 is MGHDK and CDR2 is SYGVNS. J gave up 8 bases and V 6 bases, and 9 bases lay outside the gene matches. In nucleotides, the CDR3 is TGTGCCAGCAGAGACCGGGACAGGACCCATTCACCCCTCCACTTT. This encodes CASRDRDRTHSPLHF.

V and J are TRBV19 and TRBJ1-4, with D hard to call. The V and J ends lost 5 bases and 0 bases respectively, with 7 bases between them. Germline V gene data show CDR1 as LNHDA and CDR2 as SQIVND (reference sequence). CDR3 length: 14 residues. As DNA, the CDR3 is TGTGCCAGTAGTGAGCCTGCAACTAATGAAAAACTGTTTTTT. Its translation: CASSEPATNEKLFF.

This chain connects TRBV5-1 to TRBJ1-1; D possibly corresponds to TRBD1 (6 bases). This CDR3 region has 13 residues. Germline V gene lookup returns CDR1 SGHRS and CDR2 YFSETQ. V was cut by 7 bases and J by 8 bases, with 18 bases left in between. The DNA of the CDR3 is TGCGCCAGCTCCACGACGGGCCAGGGGGAAGCTTTCTTT. This gives the protein CASSTTGQGEAFF.

This rearrangement joins TRBV24-1 to TRBJ2-6; possible D gene TRBD1, 5 bases. Germline V gene lookup returns CDR1 KGHDR and CDR2 SFDVKD. This CDR3 is 14 amino acids long. With 7 bases removed from V and 1 base from J, the gap between germline ends came to 7 bases. The CDR3 DNA sequence: TGTGCCACCAGCGGACATTCTGGGGCCAACGTCCTGACTTTC. Protein product: CATSGHSGANVLTF.

V usage is TRBV23-1 and J usage is TRBJ2-4; TRBD1 might be the D (6 bases). TRBV23-1 is placed among ORFs of uncertain function. V lost 3 bases to trimming and J lost 0 bases, with 15 bases between them. CDR3 length equals 17 residues. The CDR3 nucleotides are TGCGCCAGCAGTCATCAAAGGGGGATGCTAGCCAAAAACATTCAGTACTTC. Its translation is CASSHQRGMLAKNIQYF.

The chain couples TRBV27 to TRBJ2-1; 13 nucleotides align to TRBD2. The junction had 7 bases not matched to a gene; V was cut back by 6 bases and J by 5 bases. The CDR3 runs 16 residues. The germline V gene has CDR1 MNHEY and CDR2 SMNVEV (reference sequence). CDR3: CASRRTSGGRDNEQFF. CDR3 DNA: TGTGCCAGCAGGAGGACTAGCGGGGGCCGAGACAATGAGCAGTTCTTC.

This clone was picked up one time. This chain links TRBV5-4 with TRBJ1-1, with 7 bases lining up with TRBD1. Germline V gene lookup returns CDR1 SGHNT and CDR2 YYREEE (reference sequence). Trimming removed 1 base from V and 2 bases from J; junction bases left unmatched: 5. The CDR3 runs to 15 residues. In DNA, the CDR3 is TGTGCCAGCAGCTTGTTGGGACAGACTAACACTGAAGCTTTCTTT. It is translated as CASSLLGQTNTEAFF.

This sequence joins TRBV21-1 and TRBJ2-2; the table's D gene call, TRBD1, was not cross checked with the DNA. TRBV21-1 is annotated as a pseudogene. This CDR3 has 14 amino acids. The CDR3 nucleotides read TGTGCCAGCAGCAGGACACCGAACACCGGGGAGCTGTTTTTT. Translation: CASSRTPNTGELFF.

The chain carries TRBV20-1 and TRBJ1-5; D is unclear. The germline gives CDR1 DFQATT, CDR2 SNEGSKA (reference sequence). CDR3 length: 16 amino acids. V lost 3 bases to trimming and J lost 0 bases, with 15 bases between them. The CDR3 DNA reads as TGCAGTGCTAGTCCCGGCGCGGGTTATAGCAATCAGCCCCAGCATTTT. Translation gives CSASPGAGYSNQPQHF.

Of note for this clone: An end of the junction differs from the germline gene, which may be a read error. The chain has TRBV7-2 and TRBJ2-7; possible D gene TRBD2, 5 bases. This CDR3 has 14 residues. Germline CDR1 and CDR2: SGHTA and FQGNSA. The CDR3: CASSLEPEAPVGNF. The CDR3 coding sequence is TGTGCCAGCAGCTTGGAGCCGGAGGCCCCGGTAGGGAACTTC.

V gene TRBV12-5 combines with J gene TRBJ1-1, with 8 bases that match TRBD1. The length of the CDR3 is 13 residues. Germline values: CDR1 LGHNT, CDR2 FRNRAP. Losses at the gene ends were 6 bases for V and 3 bases for J; bases not matched to a gene: 3. CDR3 coding DNA: TGTGCTAGTGGCCTGGACAGGGACACTGAAGCTTTCTTT. Translated, it gives CASGLDRDTEAFF.

Only one count was recorded for this clone. The chain is built from TRBV13 and TRBJ1-2; 10 bases line up with TRBD1. Trimming cost V 6 bases and J 7 bases; bases outside gene matches: 5. Germline V lookup: CDR1 PRHDT, CDR2 FYEKMQ (reference sequence). This CDR3 has 13 amino acids. The CDR3 DNA is TGTGCCAGCAGAAAGACAGGGGGCTCTGGCTACACCTTC. It codes for CASRKTGGSGYTF.

This chain connects TRBV7-3 to TRBJ1-1; unclear D gene. The germline V gene has CDR1 SGHTA and CDR2 FQGTGA. This CDR3 spans 13 amino acids. With 3 bases removed from V and 7 bases from J, the gap between germline ends came to 12 bases. Here the CDR3 DNA reads TGTGCCAGCAGCTTCCTAGACGGTAGTGAAGCTTTCTTT. This translates into CASSFLDGSEAFF.

On this clone: Because the CDR3's place on the DNA is in doubt, the DNA is left out and the CDR3 is given as listed by TCRdb. This rearrangement joins TRBV12-1 to TRBJ2-1; no check of the table's D call, TRBD2, against the DNA was made. TRBV12-1 is a listed pseudogene. The CDR3 is made up of 17 amino acids, end residues included. The CDR3: CASSCFGTGTLRHEQFF.

This chain joins TRBV11-2 and TRBJ1-5; D possibly corresponds to TRBD1 (5 bases). V lost 5 bases, J lost 5 bases, and 16 bases lay in between. The germline CDR1 and CDR2 sequences are SGHAT and FQNNGV. The length of the CDR3 is 15 residues. The chain's CDR3 is CASSRWGGGDQPQHF. The CDR3 coding sequence is TGTGCCAGCAGCCGATGGGGGGGTGGGGATCAGCCCCAGCATTTT.

The chain employs TRBV30 and TRBJ2-2; D gene uncertain. This CDR3 has 13 amino acids. Trimming took off 1 base at V and 5 bases at J, with 8 bases between the two ends. Germline V gene data show CDR1 as GTSNPN and CDR2 as SVGIG (reference sequence). This CDR3 is CAWSGRMTGELFF. The CDR3 DNA sequence: TGTGCCTGGAGTGGGCGGATGACCGGGGAGCTGTTTTTT.

The chain is built from TRBV30 and TRBJ2-2, with TRBD2 identical over 10 bases. The CDR3 covers 16 residues. CDR1 and CDR2 from the germline V gene are GTSNPN and SVGIG (reference sequence). With V trimmed by 2 bases and J by 3 bases, 6 bases remained unmatched. The CDR3 coding sequence is TGTGCCTGGAGTCCGGCGGGACTAGCGCACACCGGGGAGCTGTTTTTT. It encodes CAWSPAGLAHTGELFF.

V is TRBV11-3 and J is TRBJ2-2; D not certain. The germline V gene has CDR1 SGHNT and CDR2 YENEEA. This CDR3 has 12 residues. The germline V and J ends were trimmed by 4 bases and 5 bases, with 5 bases remaining between them. Here the CDR3 DNA reads TGTGCCAGCAGCTCCTTTACCGGGGAGCTGTTTTTT. Amino acids: CASSSFTGELFF.

V gene TRBV2 combines with J gene TRBJ2-3, with 11 nucleotides matching TRBD1. The CDR3 contains 15 residues. V was pared by 6 bases and J by 9 bases, with 11 bases of the junction left unmatched. Germline V gene sequence: CDR1 SNHLY, CDR2 FYNNEI. The CDR3 DNA sequence: TGTGCCAGCAGCGCCGGGACAGGGGGTTTAGCGACGCAGTATTTT. Its protein is CASSAGTGGLATQYF.

The chain employs TRBV10-3 and TRBJ2-2; the D gene is possibly TRBD1 (5 bases). The ends were cut back, 0 bases at V and 6 bases at J, with 11 bases in the middle. Germline V gene sequence: CDR1 ENHRY, CDR2 SYGVKD. The CDR3 totals 15 residues. CDR3 bases: TGTGCCATCAGTGAGTCCAGGGTTCTTGCCGGGGAGCTGTTTTTT. Its protein product is CAISESRVLAGELFF.

The chain employs TRBV3-1 (or the pseudogene TRBV3-2) and TRBJ2-1; TRBD2 aligns across 10 bases. Per germline, CDR1 LGHDT and CDR2 YNNKEL (reference sequence). The CDR3 sequence is 16 residues long. V shed 4 bases and J 0 bases; nucleotides not matched to a gene: 3. The CDR3 loop is CASSLLAGRSYNEQFF. The CDR3 DNA reads TGTGCCAGCAGCCTACTAGCGGGACGCTCCTACAATGAGCAGTTCTTC.

J is TRBJ1-5 and V is TRBV25-1; tentative D call: TRBD1 (6 bases). Per the germline V gene, CDR1 is MGHDK and CDR2 is SYGVNS. Trimming shortened V by 3 bases and J by 8 bases, and 11 bases separated the two germline ends. This CDR3 contains 13 residues. CDR3 protein: CASSDRGGEPQHF. CDR3 nucleotide sequence: TGTGCCAGCAGTGACAGGGGCGGTGAGCCCCAGCATTTT.

In this sample, this clone turned up once. The chain is built from TRBV15 and TRBJ1-6; no clear D. Looked up from germline, CDR1 is LNHNV and CDR2 is YYDKDF (reference sequence). With 0 bases removed from V and 13 bases from J, the gap between germline ends came to 16 bases. This CDR3 has 15 amino acids. As DNA, the CDR3 is TGTGCCACCAGCAGAGAGTATCTACAGAACAGTCCCCTCCACTTT. This translates into CATSREYLQNSPLHF.

As DNA, the CDR3 is TGTGCCAGCAGATCGAGGGGGCTGGAGACCCAGTACTTC. It is translated as CASRSRGLETQYF. V is TRBV5-8 and J is TRBJ2-5, with 7 bases aligning to TRBD1. Trimming cost V 5 bases and J 5 bases; bases outside gene matches: 6. This CDR3 contains 13 residues. Germline-derived CDR1 and CDR2 are SGHTS and YDEGEE.